A single sample is the source of the 16 T cell receptor beta chains below, sequenced in a study of blood T cell repertoires in COVID-19. TCRdb keeps only in-frame clones here, not all; method: immunoSEQ multiplex PCR. The sample has approximately 270,000 clones, more than 85% seen once. The material sequenced was peripheral blood. All receptors come from a man aged 25 to 40 with acute or convalescent COVID-19.

This rearrangement joins TRBV15 to TRBJ2-7, with D possibly being TRBD2 (6 bases). The V gene's germline CDR1 is LNHNV and CDR2 YYDKDF (reference sequence). CDR3 length: 14 residues. Trimming removed 0 bases at V and 4 bases at J, with 10 bases between. The CDR3 region has the DNA TGTGCCACCAGCAGAGATTTAGGAGGGTACGAGCAGTACTTC. This encodes CATSRDLGGYEQYF.

The chain joins TRBV28 to TRBJ2-3; possibly TRBD2 for D (6 bases). This CDR3 has 11 amino acids. Germline CDR1 MDHEN, CDR2 SYDVKM. V was pared by 5 bases and J by 6 bases, with 6 bases between. The CDR3 region is CASSGGDTQYF. CDR3 in DNA: TGTGCCAGCAGTGGGGGGGATACGCAGTATTTT.

The rearrangement joins TRBV5-1 to TRBJ2-7, with D possibly matching TRBD2 (7 bases). V was cut by 1 base and J by 1 base, with 9 bases left in between. The CDR3 has 14 residues. Germline V gene lookup returns CDR1 SGHRS and CDR2 YFSETQ. CDR3 DNA sequence: TGCGCCAGCAGCTTGAGGGGGGGATCCTACGAGCAGTACTTC. As protein: CASSLRGGSYEQYF.

This clone has only a few counts. The chain carries TRBV28 and TRBJ2-1; D may be TRBD2 (5 bases). This CDR3 is built from 17 residues. Trimming cost V 7 bases and J 0 bases, with 19 bases left between them. Per germline, CDR1 MDHEN and CDR2 SYDVKM. CDR3 sequence (DNA): TGTGCCAGCATATCTTGGGCTGGGGAGAGCTCCTACAATGAGCAGTTCTTC. It yields the protein CASISWAGESSYNEQFF.

The V call is TRBV27, the J call TRBJ1-5; 8 bases map to TRBD1. The CDR3 runs 15 residues. V lost 4 bases, J lost 3 bases, and 5 bases stayed unmatched. Germline CDR1 is MNHEY and CDR2 is SMNVEV (reference sequence). DNA for the CDR3: TGTGCCAGCAGTTCCTGGCAGGGGGCCAATCAGCCCCAGCATTTT. It specifies CASSSWQGANQPQHF.

This chain uses TRBV10-1 with TRBJ1-3; unclear D gene. Germline CDR1 and CDR2: WNHNN and SYGVQD (reference sequence). CDR3 size: 13 residues. The V end lost 8 bases, the J end lost 0 bases, and 8 bases lay between the germline ends. CDR3 sequence reads: CASARDSGNTIYF. CDR3 DNA sequence: TGCGCCAGCGCCCGCGACTCTGGAAACACCATATATTTT.

V and J are TRBV15 and TRBJ2-1; 9 positions match TRBD1. Per germline, CDR1 LNHNV and CDR2 YYDKDF (reference sequence). Losses at the gene ends were 5 bases for V and 6 bases for J; bases not matched to a gene: 8. The length of the CDR3 is 15 residues. DNA for the CDR3: TGTGCCACCAGCGGGACGGGACAGGGTACCAATGAGCAGTTCTTC. Amino acids: CATSGTGQGTNEQFF.

This chain connects TRBV18 to TRBJ2-1; 7 bases are shared with TRBD2. The CDR3 is 17 residues long. Germline lookup yields CDR1 KGHSH and CDR2 LQKENI. V shed 6 bases and J 0 bases; nucleotides not matched to a gene: 11. CDR3 in amino acids: CASSSSMVAGSYNEQFF. CDR3 nucleotides: TGTGCCAGCTCCTCCAGTATGGTAGCGGGCTCCTACAATGAGCAGTTCTTC.

The V call is TRBV19, the J call TRBJ2-3; D might be TRBD2 (6 bases). The germline V and J ends were trimmed by 3 bases and 5 bases, with 12 bases remaining between them. The CDR3 runs to 14 residues. The germline CDR1 and CDR2 sequences are LNHDA and SQIVND (reference sequence). The chain's CDR3 is CASSIRRALDTQYF. CDR3 nucleotide sequence: TGTGCCAGTAGTATCCGGAGGGCCCTAGATACGCAGTATTTT.

The chain carries TRBV19 and TRBJ2-6, with TRBD1 as a possible D gene (7 bases). The CDR3 has 18 residues. CDR1 and CDR2 from the germline V gene are LNHDA and SQIVND (reference sequence). Trimming took 3 bases from V and 4 from J, leaving 19 bases between them. The DNA for the CDR3 is TGTGCCAGTAGTATGGGGGGACAGCAGAGACCCGGGGCCAACGTCCTGACTTTC. Translating gives CASSMGGQQRPGANVLTF.

This chain links TRBV6-8 with TRBJ2-5, with D tentatively TRBD2 (5 bases). The V end lost 6 bases, the J end lost 3 bases, and 14 bases lay between the germline ends. The CDR3 extends over 14 amino acids. Germline CDR1 reads MNHGY; CDR2 reads SAAAGT. The CDR3 DNA sequence: TGTGCCAGCAGAGTAGCTAAGAGGGAAGAGACCCAGTACTTC. This encodes CASRVAKREETQYF.

The V call is TRBV27, the J call TRBJ1-3; D unresolved. Trimming removed 3 bases from V and 2 bases from J, with 8 bases in between. The V gene's germline CDR1 is MNHEY and CDR2 SMNVEV (reference sequence). The CDR3 is 14 amino acids. The CDR3 DNA follows: TGTGCCAGCAGTTTGGGCAGGACTGGAAACACCATATATTTT. It codes for CASSLGRTGNTIYF.

The genes are TRBV6-5 and TRBJ2-7, with D perhaps matching TRBD2 (6 bases). Per the germline V gene, CDR1 is MNHEY and CDR2 is SVGAGI. Trimming removed 7 bases from V and 0 bases from J, with 13 bases in between. This CDR3 contains 14 residues. CDR3 nucleotides: TGTGCCAGCAAGCCGACGACTAGCTCCTACGAGCAGTACTTC. Its protein product is CASKPTTSSYEQYF.

The chain is built from TRBV6-5 and TRBJ1-1; TRBD1 agrees at 10 bases. The CDR3 extends over 16 amino acids. V lost 4 bases to trimming and J lost 0 bases; unmatched junction nucleotides: 5. Germline-derived CDR1 and CDR2 are MNHEY and SVGAGI. In nucleotides, the CDR3 is TGTGCCAGCAGTTCCGGGACAGGGGATATGAACACTGAAGCTTTCTTT. This translates into CASSSGTGDMNTEAFF.

The chain combines TRBV5-1 with TRBJ2-3; D not resolved. The CDR3 sequence is 13 residues long. Trimming pared 1 base from V and 5 bases from J, leaving 8 bases between. CDR1 is SGHRS and CDR2 is YFSETQ in the germline V gene. The CDR3 DNA reads as TGCGCCAGCAGCTTGTCCGCGGTAGATACGCAGTATTTT. Its protein product is CASSLSAVDTQYF. Filled out from reference TRBV5-1 and TRBJ2-3, the complete variable domain reads KAGVTQTPRYLIKTRGQQVTLSCSPISGHRSVSWYQQTPGQGLQFLFEYFSETQRNKGNFPGRFSGRQFSNSRSEMNVSTLELGDSALYLCASSLSAVDTQYFGPGTRLTVL.

The chain links TRBV4-2 to TRBJ1-5, with D tentatively TRBD1 (6 bases). The CDR3 contains 13 residues. CDR1 is LGHNA, CDR2 YNFKEQ, per germline. Trimming cost V 1 base and J 7 bases, with 8 bases left between them. The DNA for the CDR3 is TGTGCCAGCAGCCAAGCCCAGGGGCAGCCCCAGCATTTT. Its translation: CASSQAQGQPQHF.